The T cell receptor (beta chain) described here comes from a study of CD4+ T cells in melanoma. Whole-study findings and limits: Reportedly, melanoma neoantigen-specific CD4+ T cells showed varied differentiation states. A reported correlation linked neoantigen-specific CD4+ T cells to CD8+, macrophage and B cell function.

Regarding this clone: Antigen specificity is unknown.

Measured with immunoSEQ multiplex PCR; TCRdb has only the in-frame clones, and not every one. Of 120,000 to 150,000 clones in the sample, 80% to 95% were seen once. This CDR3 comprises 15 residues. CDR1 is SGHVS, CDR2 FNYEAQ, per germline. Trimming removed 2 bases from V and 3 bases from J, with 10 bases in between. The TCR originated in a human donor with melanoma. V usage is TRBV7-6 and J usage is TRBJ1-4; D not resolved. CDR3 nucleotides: TGTGCCAGCAGCTTAACCAAAGGACCTAATGAAAAACTGTTTTTT. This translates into CASSLTKGPNEKLFF.